Sequencing of this TCR beta chain was carried out in a study of beta chain features in type 1 diabetes. The CDR3 totals 15 residues. Germline loops: CDR1 SGHTA, CDR2 FQGNSA. Trimming shortened V by 5 bases and J by 3 bases, and 17 bases separated the two germline ends. This clone has only a few counts. Its target is not known. The investigators reverse transcribed all of the isolated RNA, so they sequenced expressed TCRB transcripts. The repertoire was sequenced with immunoSEQ multiplex PCR; TCRdb's copy has only in-frame clones and lacks some. The table shows around 300,000 clones, with around 15% occurring only once. Study-wide results and limits: In type 1 diabetes patients, VDJ junctions had fewer insertions; deletions at these junctions were more frequent. All four CD4+ subsets from Type 1 diabetes patients carried moderately but significantly shorter TCRB CDR3s.

This sequence originates from a man in his thirties or forties in good health. The chain employs TRBV7-2 and TRBJ2-7; tentatively, D is TRBD2 (6 bases). Sequenced sample: central memory CD4+ T cells from blood. The CDR3 here is CASSEGTPPLYEQYF. CDR3 DNA: TGTGCCAGCAGCGAAGGGACTCCTCCTCTCTACGAGCAGTACTTC.